Shown below are 10 T cell receptor beta chains from a single sample sequenced in a study of blood T cell repertoires in COVID-19. Sequencing used immunoSEQ multiplex PCR; TCRdb keeps in-frame clones, though not all of them. The sample lists 350,000 or so clones; 87% were seen once. Sequenced input: peripheral blood. The receptors here all came from a woman in her twenties or thirties with COVID-19, enrolled during active disease.

The V and J genes are TRBV2 and TRBJ2-1; D possibly corresponds to TRBD1 (5 bases). Germline lookup yields CDR1 SNHLY and CDR2 FYNNEI. Between the trimmed V and J ends, which lost 2 bases and 8 bases, there was a span of 16 bases. CDR3 length equals 15 residues. The CDR3 here is CASSELGQGWDEQFF. As DNA, the CDR3 is TGTGCCAGCAGTGAATTAGGCCAGGGATGGGATGAGCAGTTCTTC.

The table lists this clone with a few counts. V and J are TRBV28 and TRBJ1-5; D perhaps matches TRBD1 (6 bases). V lost 0 bases to trimming and J lost 4 bases, with 13 bases between them. Germline V CDR1 and CDR2: MDHEN, SYDVKM. The CDR3 is 16 residues long. In nucleotides, the CDR3 is TGTGCCAGCAGTTTATGGGCAGGGGACGGGAATCAGCCCCAGCATTTT. The encoded protein is CASSLWAGDGNQPQHF.

The V gene is TRBV7-2, the J gene TRBJ1-1; D is ambiguous. Germline CDR1 reads SGHTA; CDR2 reads FQGNSA. This CDR3 is 14 amino acids long. V was pared by 1 base and J by 0 bases, with 6 bases between. The CDR3 DNA reads TGTGCCAGCAGCTTAGATCTAGTGAACACTGAAGCTTTCTTT. Its protein is CASSLDLVNTEAFF.

The chain combines TRBV7-2 with TRBJ2-1; perhaps TRBD1 as D (6 bases). The CDR3 totals 13 residues. Germline loops: CDR1 SGHTA, CDR2 FQGNSA. V shed 1 base and J shed 8 bases, with 9 bases lying between them. CDR3 DNA: TGTGCCAGCAGCTTAGGGGGGCGGGATGAGCAGTTCTTC. This sequence encodes CASSLGGRDEQFF.

V usage is TRBV6-2 or TRBV6-3 and J usage is TRBJ1-5; 8 bases line up with TRBD1. The CDR3 runs to 18 residues. J gave up 1 base and V 1 base, and 9 bases lay outside the gene matches. Germline assignment: CDR1 MNHEY and CDR2 SVGEGT. CDR3 nucleotides: TGTGCCAGCAGTTACTTCGACAGGGGAGTGTTGAGCAATCAGCCCCAGCATTTT. The encoded protein is CASSYFDRGVLSNQPQHF.

The V and J genes are TRBV19 and TRBJ2-3; 9 bases align to TRBD1. CDR3 size: 17 residues. Trimming cost V 0 bases and J 6 bases; bases outside gene matches: 10. Germline CDR1 and CDR2: LNHDA and SQIVND (reference sequence). Here the CDR3 reads CASSIDPRGTGIDTQYF. Here the CDR3 DNA reads TGTGCCAGTAGTATAGACCCCCGGGGGACAGGGATCGATACGCAGTATTTT.

The V and J genes are TRBV12-3 or TRBV12-4 and TRBJ2-5, with a tentative D call TRBD2 (5 bases). The CDR3 totals 13 residues. V was cut by 5 bases and J by 5 bases, with 12 bases left in between. CDR3 bases: TGTGCCAGCAGTCCGAGGGTAGGGGAGACCCAGTACTTC. Its translation: CASSPRVGETQYF.

The V gene is TRBV7-8, the J gene TRBJ1-5; 11 nucleotides line up with TRBD1. The V gene's germline CDR1 is SGHVS and CDR2 FQNEAQ. The V and J ends lost 5 bases and 9 bases, in that order; junction bases with no gene match: 12. The CDR3 is made up of 16 amino acids. As DNA, the CDR3 is TGTGCCAGCAGCCGGACAGGGGGCGTTTTAGTTGGGCCCCAGCATTTT. Residues: CASSRTGGVLVGPQHF.

The V gene is TRBV27, the J gene TRBJ1-2; 9 bases map to TRBD1. Germline V gives CDR1 MNHEY, CDR2 SMNVEV (reference sequence). This CDR3 is built from 16 residues. The V segment lost 4 bases and the J segment 4 bases; nucleotides outside the gene matches: 10. As DNA, the CDR3 is TGTGCCAGCAGTTCATCACAGGGGGCCCCAATCTATGGCTACACCTTC. Protein: CASSSSQGAPIYGYTF.

The chain links TRBV25-1 to TRBJ2-7, with 7 bases that match TRBD1. This CDR3 is built from 13 residues. Per the germline V gene, CDR1 is MGHDK and CDR2 is SYGVNS. J lost 4 bases, V lost 5 bases, and 5 bases had no gene match. CDR3 in amino acids: CASSRQGVYEQYF. The DNA for the CDR3 is TGTGCCAGCAGTCGGCAGGGGGTGTACGAGCAGTACTTC.